What follows is one T cell receptor beta chain and its context. The data were taken from a study of blood T cell repertoires in COVID-19. Study information: Specimens from acute and convalescent COVID-19 originated in the United States, Italy and Spain.

TCRdb's copy holds only in-frame clones and misses some; the assay was immunoSEQ multiplex PCR. The sample includes about 300,000 clones, nearly 90% of them seen just once. Participants were aged roughly 18 to 90 years, lived in roughly 25 US areas, and enrolled virtually. This CDR3 has 16 amino acids. CDR1 and CDR2 from the germline V gene are GTSNPN and SVGIG (reference sequence). V was trimmed by 0 bases and J by 9 bases, leaving 18 bases between them. The specimen was PBMCs or T cells enriched from blood (not recorded which). The receptor was derived from a woman younger than 45 who had recovered from COVID-19. The chain has TRBV30 and TRBJ1-6, with D maybe TRBD1 (6 bases). The CDR3 spells CAWSVDARGFSSPLHF. CDR3 coding DNA: TGTGCCTGGAGTGTAGACGCCAGGGGATTTAGTTCACCCCTCCACTTT.